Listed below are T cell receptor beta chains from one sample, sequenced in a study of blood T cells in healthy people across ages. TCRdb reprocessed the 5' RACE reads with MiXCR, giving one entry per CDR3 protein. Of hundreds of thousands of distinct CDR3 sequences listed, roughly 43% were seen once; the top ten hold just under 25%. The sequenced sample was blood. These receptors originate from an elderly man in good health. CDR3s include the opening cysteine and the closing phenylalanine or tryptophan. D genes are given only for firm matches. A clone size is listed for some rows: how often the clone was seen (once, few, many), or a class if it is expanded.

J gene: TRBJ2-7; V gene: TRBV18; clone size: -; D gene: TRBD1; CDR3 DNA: TGTGCCAGCTCACCACAGGGACAGGGTCCCTACGAGCAGTACTTC; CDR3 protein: CASSPQGQGPYEQYF
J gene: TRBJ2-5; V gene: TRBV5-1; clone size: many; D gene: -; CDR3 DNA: TGTGCCAGCAGCTTAGTTGGGCAGCAAGAGACCCAGTACTTC; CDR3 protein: CASSLVGQQETQYF
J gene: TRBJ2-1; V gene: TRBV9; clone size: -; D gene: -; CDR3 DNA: TGTGCCAGCAGTCCACACACTCCGAGCAGAAGCTCCTACAATGAGCAGTTCTTC; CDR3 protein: CASSPHTPSRSSYNEQFF
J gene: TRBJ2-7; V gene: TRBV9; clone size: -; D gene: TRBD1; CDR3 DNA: TGTGCCAGCAGCCCCCAACCACAGGGGGGCCTCTACGAGCAGTACTTC; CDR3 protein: CASSPQPQGGLYEQYF
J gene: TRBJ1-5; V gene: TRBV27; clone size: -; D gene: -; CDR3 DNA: TGTGCCAGCAGTTCCGAGGGTCAGCCCCAGCATTTT; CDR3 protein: CASSSEGQPQHF
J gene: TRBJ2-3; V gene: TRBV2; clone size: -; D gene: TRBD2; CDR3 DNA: TGTGCCAGCAGTGTCGGGGGGAAGGATACGCAGTATTTT; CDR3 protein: CASSVGGKDTQYF
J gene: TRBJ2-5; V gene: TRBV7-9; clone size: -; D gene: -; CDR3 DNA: TGTGCCAGCAGCGAGGGTTACAAAGAGACCCAGTACTTC; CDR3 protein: CASSEGYKETQYF
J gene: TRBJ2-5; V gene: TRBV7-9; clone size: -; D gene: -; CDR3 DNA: TGTGCCAGCAGCTATACAGGGTTCGGGACCCAGTACTTC; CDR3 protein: CASSYTGFGTQYF
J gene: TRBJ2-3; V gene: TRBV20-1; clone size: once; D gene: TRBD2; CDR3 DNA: TGCAGTGCTAGAGATCCCCGGGAGGGGGCAGATACGCAGTATTTT; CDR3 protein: CSARDPREGADTQYF
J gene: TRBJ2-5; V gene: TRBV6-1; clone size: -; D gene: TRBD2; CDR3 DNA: TGTGCCAGCAGTGAAGGACGACTAGCGGGAGTTGGTGAGACCCAGTACTTC; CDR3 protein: CASSEGRLAGVGETQYF